The present T cell receptor (beta chain) was sequenced within a study of blood T cell repertoires in COVID-19 (TCRdb year 2020). Regarding the research as a whole: Samples covering the acute and convalescent phases of COVID-19 were provided by collaborators in the United States, Italy and Spain. The prospective study material was composed of cDNA or gDNA derived from T cells, B-cell-depleted T cells, or PBMCs. The dataset comprised deeply sampled blood TCRbeta repertoires from subjects exposed to, actively infected with, or recovered from COVID-19. A freely available public database, intended as a resource for researchers studying the immune response to SARS-CoV-2, is where the repertoires were released. The samples were drawn from two sources: the first 160 participants of the ongoing ImmuneRACE study, and approximately 1,300 subjects contributed by 6 global collaborators. A de-identified subject ID, COVID-19 status, age in years and sex were almost always included in the sample metadata. HLA class I and class II types, where available, came from metadata supplied by the sample provider rather than from assay-based typing. General findings and caveats noted by the study authors: The quantity of clinical and demographic metadata differed by source and by participant and was supplied without curation.

This clone showed up just once. Its antigen has not been determined. No much larger clone exists at a distance of one base, and base qualities are not known. TCRbeta CDR3 regions were amplified from genomic DNA by means of the immunoSEQ Assay, a bias-controlled multiplex PCR. The paper's processing steps were these. The number of nucleated cells in each sample was estimated from the amplification of reference gene primers within the assay. Sequence reads were collapsed and filtered to measure the absolute abundance of every unique TCRbeta CDR3 rearrangement. Productive Simpson clonality was computed per sample as the square root of Simpson's diversity index over productive rearrangements. Entries here come from immuneACCESS through TCRdb and include only in-frame sequences with V and J called. Some clones fail to appear in such tables; in the studies checked, an unresolved V gene covers under half of the shortfall, and the cause of the remainder is unknown. The V and J calls and clone size are taken from that table; D and trimming were inferred from the DNA. Counted in this sample were tens of thousands of clones; around 86% of them appeared once. Roughly 7% of the sample is in the top ten clones.

Trimming costs V 2 bases and J 5 bases, and their ends lie 6 bases apart. Via the germline V gene (reference sequence), CDR1 is GTSNPN and CDR2 SVGIG. The cysteine opens and the phenylalanine closes a CDR3 of 11 amino acids. Solely the CDR3 DNA is kept, with 33 bases framed from the first base. Collaborating institutions collected whole blood in K2EDTA tubes following their own protocols. For TCRbeta analysis, collaborator samples were shipped as frozen whole blood, as isolated PBMCs, or as DNA extracted from either sample type. The chain is encoded by TRBV30 joined to TRBJ1-1; the D gene is unclear. The TCR comes from a man aged 50-59 years with active COVID-19. Input material: peripheral blood. The CDR3 sequence is CAWSRGTEAFF. Here is the DNA: TGTGCCTGGAGTAGAGGGACTGAAGCTTTCTTT.